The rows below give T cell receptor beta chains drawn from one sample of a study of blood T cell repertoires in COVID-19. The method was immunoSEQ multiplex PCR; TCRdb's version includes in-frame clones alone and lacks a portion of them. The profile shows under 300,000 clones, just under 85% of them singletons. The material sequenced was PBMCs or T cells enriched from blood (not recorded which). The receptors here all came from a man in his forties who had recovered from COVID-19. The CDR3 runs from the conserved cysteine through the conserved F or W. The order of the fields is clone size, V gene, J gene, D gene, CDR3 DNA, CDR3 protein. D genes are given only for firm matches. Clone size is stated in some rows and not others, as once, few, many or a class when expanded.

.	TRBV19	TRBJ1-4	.	TGTGCCAGTAGTATGGGCGGGCGGGAAAAACTGTTTTTT	CASSMGGREKLFF
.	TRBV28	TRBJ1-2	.	TGTGCCAGCAGCCCGGGGGGGTCGGATGGCTACACCTTC	CASSPGGSDGYTF
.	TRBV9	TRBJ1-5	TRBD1	TGTGCCAGCAGCGTAGGGACAGGGAGATCTTATAGCAATCAGCCCCAGCATTTT	CASSVGTGRSYSNQPQHF
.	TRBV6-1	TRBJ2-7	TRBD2	TGTGCCAGCAGTGAAAGGTCGGGGCGGGAGGGCTACGAGCAGTACTTC	CASSERSGREGYEQYF
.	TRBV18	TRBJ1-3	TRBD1	TGTGCCAGCTCACCTTTCTCGACAGGGGGAGGTGGAAACACCATATATTTT	CASSPFSTGGGGNTIYF
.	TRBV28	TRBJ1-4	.	TGTGCCAGCAGTTTGGGCGGGAGTAATGAAAAACTGTTTTTT	CASSLGGSNEKLFF
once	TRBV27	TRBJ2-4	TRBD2	TGTGCCAGCAGTTTAACCCGACTAGCGGGAGGGCCGGACATTCAGTACTTC	CASSLTRLAGGPDIQYF
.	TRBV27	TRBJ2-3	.	TGTGCCAGCAGTCCGCACCCGACTAGACGAGCAGATACGCAGTATTTT	CASSPHPTRRADTQYF
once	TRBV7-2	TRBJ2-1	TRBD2	TGTGCCAGCAGCTCCGTCCCGGGGGGGGCTGTAGAGCAGTTCTTC	CASSSVPGGAVEQFF
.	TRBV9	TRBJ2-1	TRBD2	TGTGCCAGCAGCGTAGGTGGTAGCGGGAGGATTATGTATGAGCAGTTCTTC	CASSVGGSGRIMYEQFF
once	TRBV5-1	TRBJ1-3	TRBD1	TGCGCCAGCAGCGTACAGGGGGGAAACACCATATATTTT	CASSVQGGNTIYF
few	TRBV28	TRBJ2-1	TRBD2	TGTGCCAGCAGTTTATACTTAGCGGGGGGCCCCACAGCCAACAATGAGCAGTTCTTC	CASSLYLAGGPTANNEQFF
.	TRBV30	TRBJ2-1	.	TGTGCCTGGACTAGCGAGTTCTACAATGAGCAGTTCTTC	CAWTSEFYNEQFF
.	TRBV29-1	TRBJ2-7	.	TGCAGCGTTGAAGAAGGGACGCACAGGGTCAACGAGCAGTACTTC	CSVEEGTHRVNEQYF
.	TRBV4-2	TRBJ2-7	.	TGTGCCAGCAGCCAAGATCGGCTAGCTGGCGCCTACGAGCAGTACTTC	CASSQDRLAGAYEQYF
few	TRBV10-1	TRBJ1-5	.	TGCGCCAGCAGTTGTGGGGCCGAACCACAGGCCCAGCATTTT	CASSCGAEPQAQHF
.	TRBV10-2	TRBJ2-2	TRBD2	TGCGCCAGCAGTGGACTAGCGGGAGTGACCGGGGAGCTGTTTTTT	CASSGLAGVTGELFF
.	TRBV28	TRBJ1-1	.	TGTGCCAGCAGTATGCGGGTCTCGGGCCTGAAGACTGAAGCTTTCTTT	CASSMRVSGLKTEAFF
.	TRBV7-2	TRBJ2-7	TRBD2	TGTGCCAGCAGCTTAGGAGGAGCGGGAGGGGCCTACGAGCAGTACTTC	CASSLGGAGGAYEQYF
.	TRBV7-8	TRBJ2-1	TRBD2	TGTGCCAGCAGGAGCTATAGTAGGCGGGAGATTCGTAATGAGCAGTTCTTC	CASRSYSRREIRNEQFF
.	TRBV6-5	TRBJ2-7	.	TGTGCCAGCAGACGACGGGGTGCCTACGAGCAGTACTTC	CASRRRGAYEQYF
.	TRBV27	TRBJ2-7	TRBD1	TGTGCCAGCAGGAAGACAGGGGGGACAGGCGAGCAGTACTTC	CASRKTGGTGEQYF
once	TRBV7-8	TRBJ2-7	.	TGTGCCAGCAGCGCAGGAAAGGCCCGGAACGGGCAGTACTTC	CASSAGKARNGQYF
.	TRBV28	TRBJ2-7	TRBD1	TGTGCCAGTCGGGACAGCACCTACGAGCAGTACTTC	CASRDSTYEQYF
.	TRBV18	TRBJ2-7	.	TGTGCCAGCTCACCAGGACTCGTTTCCTACGAGCAGTACTTC	CASSPGLVSYEQYF
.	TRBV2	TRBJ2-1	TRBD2	TGTGCCAGCAGCGGAGGGACTAGCGGGAGGGCCGATTTTAGTGAGCAGTTCTTC	CASSGGTSGRADFSEQFF
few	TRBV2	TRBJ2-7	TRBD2	TGTGCCAGCACCCCGGGGGGATCCGAGCAGTACTTC	CASTPGGSEQYF
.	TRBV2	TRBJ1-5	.	TGTGCCAGCAGTCAGGACAGCATCAGCAATCAGCCCCAGCATTTT	CASSQDSISNQPQHF
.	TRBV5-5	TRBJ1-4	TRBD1	TGTGCCAGCAGCTCCGGGACAGGGACTAACAATGAAAAACTGTTTTTT	CASSSGTGTNNEKLFF
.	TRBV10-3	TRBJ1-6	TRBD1	TGTGCCATCAGTGACCCCGGGACAGGGCATTCACCCCTCCACTTT	CAISDPGTGHSPLHF
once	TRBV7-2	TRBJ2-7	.	TGTGCCAGCAGCCAGATCTACGAGCAGTACTTC	CASSQIYEQYF
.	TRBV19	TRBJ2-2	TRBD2	TGTGCCAGTAGTAAGATAGCGGGGAACACCGGGGAGCTGTTTTTT	CASSKIAGNTGELFF
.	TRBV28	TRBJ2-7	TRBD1	TGTGCCAGCAGTTCACCCGGGCCGGGACAGCACGAGCAGTACTTC	CASSSPGPGQHEQYF
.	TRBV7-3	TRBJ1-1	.	TGTGCCAGCAGCGACAACGTGGGCACAGAAGCTTTCTTT	CASSDNVGTEAFF
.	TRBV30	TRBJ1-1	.	TGTGCCTGGAAAAGGGGTGGCACTGAAGCTTTCTTT	CAWKRGGTEAFF
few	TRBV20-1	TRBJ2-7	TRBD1	TGCAGTGCAAGACAGGGCGGCGAGCAGTACTTC	CSARQGGEQYF
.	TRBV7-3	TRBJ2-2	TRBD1	TGTGCCAGCAGCTTAAAAGCCGGCAGGGGGCATAGAACCGGGGAGCTGTTTTTT	CASSLKAGRGHRTGELFF
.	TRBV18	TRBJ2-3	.	TGTGCCAGCTCACCATCGCGAGATACGCAGTATTTT	CASSPSRDTQYF
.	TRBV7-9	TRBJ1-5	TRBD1	TGTGCCAGCAGCCAAGCCGGACAGGGGCAAGGGCCCCAGCATTTT	CASSQAGQGQGPQHF
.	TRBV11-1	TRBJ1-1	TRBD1	TGTGCCAGCAGCCTTGACATGGACAGGGGGACTGAAGCTTTCTTT	CASSLDMDRGTEAFF
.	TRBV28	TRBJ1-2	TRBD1	TGTGCCAGCAGTATCATTCACAGGGGGCGGGGCTACACCTTC	CASSIIHRGRGYTF
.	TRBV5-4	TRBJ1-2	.	TGTGCCAGCAGCTTGGACAGGCTCTATGGCTACACCTTC	CASSLDRLYGYTF
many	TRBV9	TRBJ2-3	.	TGTGCCAGCAGCCAAGACAGTCCCGCAGATACGCAGTATTTT	CASSQDSPADTQYF